Below, 23 T cell receptor beta chains from the same sample are listed, as sequenced in a study of beta chain features in type 1 diabetes. The sequenced template was cDNA made from the entire isolated RNA. Assay: immunoSEQ multiplex PCR; the TCRdb copy retains only in-frame clones and omits some. Seen here are 350,000 or so clones, around 20% observed once, and the top ten hold 0.044%. The specimen was naive CD4+ T cells from blood. The receptor source for this set is a young woman in good health.

The genes are TRBV30 and TRBJ2-1; 9 nucleotides agree with TRBD2. Germline V gene sequence: CDR1 GTSNPN, CDR2 SVGIG (reference sequence). The CDR3 length is 14 residues. V was clipped by 3 bases and J by 1 base; unmatched bases: 1. CDR3 bases: TGTGCCTGGAGGACTAGCGGATCCTACAATGAGCAGTTCTTC. Encoded protein: CAWRTSGSYNEQFF.

The chain has TRBV7-2 and TRBJ2-3; perhaps TRBD2 as D (5 bases). Trimming stripped 6 bases from V and 4 bases from J, with 8 bases between. The CDR3 length is 12 residues. Per the germline V gene, CDR1 is SGHTA and CDR2 is FQGNSA. As DNA, the CDR3 is TGTGCCAGCAGGACGCGGGCAGATACGCAGTATTTT. Translating it yields CASRTRADTQYF. Using reference TRBV7-2 and TRBJ2-3 for the parts outside the CDR3, the full variable domain is GAGVSQSPSNKVTEKGKDVELRCDPISGHTALYWYRQSLGQGLEFLIYFQGNSAPDKSGLPSDRFSAERTGGSVSTLTIQRTQQEDSAVYLCASRTRADTQYFGPGTRLTVL.

The gene calls are TRBV10-3 and TRBJ1-2, with a possible D match to TRBD1 (5 bases). The V and J ends lost 0 bases and 1 base respectively, with 9 bases between them. Germline CDR1 ENHRY, CDR2 SYGVKD. This CDR3 region has 15 residues. CDR3 coding DNA: TGTGCCATCAGTGAGTCGGGACTGATTAACTATGGCTACACCTTC. Its translation: CAISESGLINYGYTF.

This clone was seen only a few times. The chain recombines TRBV30 with TRBJ1-1; possibly TRBD1 for D (5 bases). The CDR3 consists of 15 residues. CDR1 is GTSNPN, CDR2 SVGIG, per germline (reference sequence). Deletions cut 7 bases from V and 10 bases from J, with 28 bases between. The CDR3: CASRRDLKSGGPAFF. The CDR3 DNA reads as TGTGCCTCTCGACGGGACTTAAAGTCCGGCGGGCCAGCTTTCTTT.

The V and J genes are TRBV5-6 and TRBJ1-4, with TRBD1 matching 7 bases. The CDR3 runs to 13 residues. The junction had 6 bases not matched to a gene; V was cut back by 5 bases and J by 8 bases. Germline CDR1 SGHDT, CDR2 YYEEEE. In DNA form, the CDR3 reads TGTGCCAGCAGAGAGGGGGCCCGGGAAAAACTGTTTTTT. Amino acids: CASREGAREKLFF.

This clone was seen a few times. The chain recombines TRBV6-1 with TRBJ1-2; D perhaps matches TRBD1 (5 bases). Germline loops: CDR1 MNHNS, CDR2 SASEGT. Between the trimmed V and J ends, which lost 0 bases and 1 base, there was a span of 12 bases. CDR3 length equals 16 residues. CDR3 nucleotides: TGTGCCAGCAGTGAAGCCGCAGGGAAGGGTAACTATGGCTACACCTTC. Its translation is CASSEAAGKGNYGYTF.

The V call is TRBV29-1, the J call TRBJ2-2; D remains unclear. This CDR3 is 11 amino acids long. Germline CDR1 and CDR2: SQVTM and ANQGSEA. V dropped 2 bases and J dropped 6 bases, with 4 bases sitting between them. Written as DNA, the CDR3 is TGCAGCGTTGAAACTTCCGGGGAGCTGTTTTTT. As protein: CSVETSGELFF.

This clone appeared a few times. CDR3 coding DNA: TGTGCCAGCACCCCCCCCCGGAAAGACTCGAACACTGAAGCTTTCTTT. It encodes CASTPPRKDSNTEAFF. The chain couples TRBV4-2 to TRBJ1-1; D gene ambiguous. The CDR3 contains 16 residues. CDR1 and CDR2 from the germline V gene are LGHNA and YNFKEQ. The ends were cut back, 7 bases at V and 1 base at J, with 19 bases in the middle.

V gene TRBV5-1 combines with J gene TRBJ2-3; 9 nucleotides align to TRBD1. The germline V gene has CDR1 SGHRS and CDR2 YFSETQ. Trimming cost V 3 bases and J 5 bases; bases outside gene matches: 13. This CDR3 spans 17 amino acids. CDR3 coding DNA: TGCGCCAGCAGCTGGGCCCTCACAGGGGGCGCGGGAGATACGCAGTATTTT. Residues: CASSWALTGGAGDTQYF.

This clone was seen a few times. The rearrangement joins TRBV30 to TRBJ1-2; no clear D gene. CDR1 and CDR2 from the germline V gene are GTSNPN and SVGIG (reference sequence). The ends were cut back, 5 bases at V and 7 bases at J, with 11 bases in the middle. CDR3 length: 11 amino acids. The CDR3 nucleotides are TGTGCCTGGTGGGCCGTTGGTGGCTACACCTTC. Amino acid sequence: CAWWAVGGYTF.

Regarding this clone: Different DNA sequences within this sample yield the same CDR3. J is TRBJ2-2 and V is TRBV5-1; D possibly corresponds to TRBD2 (5 bases). This CDR3 spans 14 amino acids. Trimming stripped 2 bases from V and 1 base from J, with 6 bases between. Germline loops: CDR1 SGHRS, CDR2 YFSETQ. CDR3 protein: CASSLGGNTGELFF. CDR3 nucleotide sequence: TGCGCCAGCAGCTTAGGAGGGAACACCGGGGAGCTGTTTTTT.

Note on this clone: One end of the junction does not line up with germline, which may come from a read error. The chain links TRBV5-4 to TRBJ2-5; possibly TRBD2 for D (5 bases). CDR3 length: 15 residues. Germline values: CDR1 SGHNT, CDR2 YYREEE (reference sequence). The CDR3 DNA reads as TGTGTCAGCAGCTTTAGCCAGCCGAGGGCGGAGACCCAGTACTTC. Translated: CVSSFSQPRAETQYF.

V gene TRBV5-1 combines with J gene TRBJ2-1, with D perhaps matching TRBD2 (6 bases). Per the germline V gene, CDR1 is SGHRS and CDR2 is YFSETQ. The CDR3 consists of 15 residues. V lost 4 bases and J 8 bases, leaving 19 bases between the germline ends. The CDR3, as DNA: TGCGCCAGCAGCAGGGATGGGGGGTCGGGCTATGAGCAGTTCTTC. Its translation: CASSRDGGSGYEQFF.

This clone has only a few counts. The chain couples TRBV29-1 to TRBJ2-3; perhaps TRBD1 as D (5 bases). CDR3 length: 11 amino acids. Trimming removed 6 bases at V and 5 bases at J, with 9 bases between. The V gene's germline CDR1 is SQVTM and CDR2 ANQGSEA. Here the CDR3 reads CSVPQGDTQYF. In DNA, the CDR3 is TGCAGCGTCCCCCAGGGAGATACGCAGTATTTT.

There are a few counts of this clone. The chain combines TRBV15 with TRBJ2-7, with D perhaps TRBD2 (6 bases). The germline gives CDR1 LNHNV, CDR2 YYDKDF (reference sequence). V dropped 1 base and J dropped 6 bases, with 16 bases sitting between them. The CDR3 totals 15 residues. CDR3 protein: CATSRARTTGIEQYF. The DNA for the CDR3 is TGTGCCACCAGCAGAGCGCGGACTACGGGTATCGAGCAGTACTTC.

The V and J genes are TRBV18 and TRBJ1-1; 8 bases fit TRBD1. Germline assignment: CDR1 KGHSH and CDR2 LQKENI. J lost 7 bases, V lost 3 bases, and 4 bases had no gene match. The CDR3 loop spans 13 amino acids. CDR3: CASSPDRDIEAFF. The CDR3 nucleotides read TGTGCCAGCTCACCGGACAGGGACATTGAAGCTTTCTTT.

Details on this clone: The sample contains more than one DNA sequence encoding this CDR3. The chain combines TRBV30 with TRBJ1-5; unclear D gene. V dropped 1 base and J dropped 2 bases, with 3 bases sitting between them. The CDR3 runs to 12 residues. Germline loops: CDR1 GTSNPN, CDR2 SVGIG (reference sequence). The CDR3 DNA reads as TGTGCCTGGAGTGGAGGCAATCAGCCCCAGCATTTT. Translating gives CAWSGGNQPQHF.

This chain connects TRBV7-2 to TRBJ1-6; D gene unclear. The germline V and J ends were trimmed by 1 base and 9 bases, with 7 bases remaining between them. Germline values: CDR1 SGHTA, CDR2 FQGNSA. This CDR3 spans 13 amino acids. CDR3 region: CASSLGAGSPLHF. In DNA, the CDR3 is TGTGCCAGCAGCTTAGGGGCGGGTTCACCCCTCCACTTT.

This clone was observed a few times. This chain connects TRBV5-4 to TRBJ1-2; D remains unclear. Germline loops: CDR1 SGHNT, CDR2 YYREEE (reference sequence). V was pared by 2 bases and J by 4 bases, with 12 bases between. The CDR3 totals 14 residues. As DNA, the CDR3 is TGTGCCAGCAGCTTTGACCGCTCAGGCTATGGCTACACCTTC. It encodes CASSFDRSGYGYTF.

The V gene is TRBV7-9, the J gene TRBJ2-5; 11 bases are shared with TRBD2. The CDR3 covers 18 residues. Losses at the gene ends were 5 bases for V and 2 bases for J; bases not matched to a gene: 13. Germline CDR1 is SEHNR and CDR2 is FQNEAQ (reference sequence). The CDR3 sequence: CASSAIAGTSGTQETQYF. The DNA of the CDR3 is TGTGCCAGCAGCGCTATTGCCGGGACTAGCGGAACACAAGAGACCCAGTACTTC. Full variable domain (outside the CDR3, taken from reference TRBV7-9 and TRBJ2-5): DTGVSQNPRHKITKRGQNVTFRCDPISEHNRLYWYRQTLGQGPEFLTYFQNEAQLEKSRLLSDRFSAERPKGSFSTLEIQRTEQGDSAMYLCASSAIAGTSGTQETQYFGPGTRLLVL.

V usage is TRBV5-4 and J usage is TRBJ1-1; D remains unclear. Germline V gene data show CDR1 as SGHNT and CDR2 as YYREEE (reference sequence). This CDR3 contains 15 residues. The germline V and J ends were trimmed by 3 bases and 0 bases, with 12 bases remaining between them. This CDR3 is CASSSPRAMNTEAFF. CDR3 nucleotide sequence: TGTGCCAGCAGCTCCCCTCGAGCGATGAACACTGAAGCTTTCTTT. The full variable domain, its missing parts supplied by reference TRBV5-4 and TRBJ1-1, is ETGVTQSPTHLIKTRGQQVTLRCSSQSGHNTVSWYQQALGQGPQFIFQYYREEENGRGNFPPRFSGLQFPNYSSELNVNALELDDSALYLCASSSPRAMNTEAFFGQGTRLTVV.

This clone was counted only a few times. This chain connects TRBV2 to TRBJ1-5; D may be TRBD1 (6 bases). Between the trimmed V and J ends, which lost 3 bases and 7 bases, there was a span of 16 bases. CDR3 length: 15 residues. Germline lookup yields CDR1 SNHLY and CDR2 FYNNEI. The CDR3 DNA is TGTGCCAGCAGTGACAGGGGTGGAGGAGGCCAGCCCCAGCATTTT. It codes for CASSDRGGGGQPQHF.

This clone was observed a few times. The CDR3 DNA sequence: TGCGCCAGCAGCTTGGATGGGCGAGCGGGAGGATACGAGCAGTACTTC. Its translation: CASSLDGRAGGYEQYF. The gene calls are TRBV5-1 and TRBJ2-7, with 9 positions matching TRBD2. Looked up from germline, CDR1 is SGHRS and CDR2 is YFSETQ. V lost 0 bases, J lost 4 bases, and 8 bases stayed unmatched. CDR3 length: 16 amino acids.